This T cell receptor (beta chain) was observed in a study of blood T cell repertoires in COVID-19. About the study: Whether acute or convalescent, the COVID-19 samples came from the United States, Italy and Spain.

Germline CDR1 reads LNHDA; CDR2 reads SQIVND (reference sequence). The length of the CDR3 is 14 residues. The ends lost 6 bases at V and 7 bases at J; junction bases unmatched: 11. Original processing methods: Counts of nucleated cells, estimated from reference gene primer amplification, were obtained. Assay used: immunoSEQ multiplex PCR; TCRdb lists only in-frame clones, some missing. V and J calls plus clone size are reproduced from that table; the DNA served to infer D and trimming. This table has over 130,000 clones, around four fifths appearing once. The sequenced sample was PBMCs or T cells enriched from blood (not recorded which). The clonotype originates from a woman in her 50s with acute COVID-19. The chain uses TRBV19 and TRBJ1-2, with 7 nucleotides matching TRBD1. CDR3 coding DNA: TGTGCCAGTAGCCGGACAGGCTTAAAAGGTGGCTACACCTTC. It yields the protein CASSRTGLKGGYTF. The full variable domain, with the rest looked up from reference TRBV19 and TRBJ1-2, is DGGITQSPKYLFRKEGQNVTLSCEQNLNHDAMYWYRQDPGQGLRLIYYSQIVNDFQKGDIAEGYSVSREKKESFPLTVTSAQKNPTAFYLCASSRTGLKGGYTFGSGTRLTVV.